These 23 T cell receptor beta chains came from one sample sequenced in a study of cytomegalovirus exposure and HLA in healthy donors. PCR primers comprised 60 Vbeta and 13 Jbeta primers. Using immunoSEQ multiplex PCR, the repertoire was profiled, and TCRdb retains in-frame clones only, with some absent. The sample lists 250,000 or so clones; over 75% were seen once. Sequenced input: PBMCs. The receptors shown here come from a human donor in good health.

In this sample, this clone turned up once. The gene calls are TRBV7-8 and TRBJ2-1, with D unclear. The V gene lost 1 base and the J gene lost 10 bases, with 11 bases spanning the gap. The CDR3 has 13 amino acids. The germline gives CDR1 SGHVS, CDR2 FQNEAQ. The CDR3, as DNA: TGTGCCAGCAGCTTAGAGTGGCGAGGCGAGCAGTTCTTC. This codes for CASSLEWRGEQFF.

The genes are TRBV4-1 and TRBJ2-1; TRBD2 agrees at 7 bases. Germline assignment: CDR1 MGHRA and CDR2 YSYEKL. The CDR3 totals 16 residues. Trimming took 1 base from V and 2 from J; bases not matched to a gene: 5. CDR3 DNA sequence: TGCGCCAGCAGCCAAGTCTGGCTAGCGGCCTACAATGAGCAGTTCTTC. It is translated as CASSQVWLAAYNEQFF.

The chain is built from TRBV7-9 and TRBJ2-3; TRBD1 matches at 9 bases. The germline gives CDR1 SEHNR, CDR2 FQNEAQ (reference sequence). This CDR3 is built from 17 residues. J gave up 2 bases and V 4 bases, and 10 bases lay outside the gene matches. The CDR3 sequence: CASSWGQGLPHTDTQYF. CDR3 nucleotide sequence: TGTGCCAGCAGCTGGGGACAGGGCCTCCCACACACAGATACGCAGTATTTT.

V is TRBV28 and J is TRBJ1-5, with a possible D match to TRBD1 (6 bases). The germline CDR1 and CDR2 sequences are MDHEN and SYDVKM. The CDR3 length is 13 residues. Deletions cut 7 bases from V and 7 bases from J, with 14 bases between. CDR3 coding DNA: TGTGCCAGCACTACGGGACACCCCCAGCCCCAGCATTTT. Encoded protein: CASTTGHPQPQHF.

Here the CDR3 DNA reads TGTGCCACCAGCAGAGATCTGCTAGCGGGCCTCTACGAGCAGTACTTC. The encoded protein is CATSRDLLAGLYEQYF. The chain has TRBV15 and TRBJ2-5, with 8 bases lining up with TRBD2. The J call may be faulty, since TRBJ2-7 better matches the DNA end. The germline V gene encodes CDR1 LNHNV and CDR2 YYDKDF (reference sequence). The CDR3 sequence is 16 residues long.

This clone was seen more than once but under ten times. The chain links TRBV5-4 to TRBJ1-3; no definite D call. CDR1 is SGHNT and CDR2 is YYREEE in the germline V gene (reference sequence). Trimming left V 9 bases short and J 2 bases short, with 6 bases between. This CDR3 spans 11 amino acids. The CDR3 is CAIEAGNTIYF. In DNA form, the CDR3 reads TGTGCCATCGAGGCTGGAAACACCATATATTTT. Full variable domain (remainder filled in from reference TRBV5-4 and TRBJ1-3): ETGVTQSPTHLIKTRGQQVTLRCSSQSGHNTVSWYQQALGQGPQFIFQYYREEENGRGNFPPRFSGLQFPNYSSELNVNALELDDSALYLCAIEAGNTIYFGEGSWLTVV.

The chain combines TRBV5-1 with TRBJ1-4, with D possibly being TRBD1 (5 bases). The CDR3 runs to 16 residues. The V and J ends lost 4 bases and 0 bases respectively, with 13 bases between them. Germline V gene data show CDR1 as SGHRS and CDR2 as YFSETQ. The CDR3 DNA reads as TGCGCCAGCAGCCCAGGGCAGGTAGCAACTAATGAAAAACTGTTTTTT. Protein: CASSPGQVATNEKLFF.

V is TRBV29-1 and J is TRBJ2-1, with D perhaps TRBD2 (5 bases). The CDR3 has 12 amino acids. CDR1 and CDR2 from the germline V gene are SQVTM and ANQGSEA. Trimming cost V 7 bases and J 15 bases, with 22 bases left between them. In nucleotides, the CDR3 is TGCAGCGCCGTGGTCGGGGAATCGGTTTGGTTCTTC. Its protein is CSAVVGESVWFF.

This clone was recorded only once. This rearrangement joins TRBV5-1 to TRBJ2-1, with 7 bases identical to TRBD1. This CDR3 contains 15 residues. The J segment lost 3 bases and the V segment lost 4 bases, leaving 7 bases of the junction unmatched. The germline V gene encodes CDR1 SGHRS and CDR2 YFSETQ. The CDR3 nucleotides are TGCGCCAGCAGCCCCCGGGACAGAGGCTACAATGAGCAGTTCTTC. Translation gives CASSPRDRGYNEQFF.

This chain uses TRBV6-1 with TRBJ2-5; D is unresolved. Germline CDR1 and CDR2: MNHNS and SASEGT. The CDR3 loop spans 13 amino acids. With 2 bases removed from V and 13 bases from J, the gap between germline ends came to 17 bases. Here the CDR3 DNA reads TGTGCCAGCAGTGAAAGTTGGTACGAACCTAGGTACTTC. Translated, it gives CASSESWYEPRYF.

This clone was detected only a few times. CDR3 DNA: TGTGCCAGCTCAGCGCCAGGGTTCAATGAGCAGTTCTTC. It translates to CASSAPGFNEQFF. The V gene is TRBV18, the J gene TRBJ2-1; D perhaps matches TRBD1 (5 bases). Germline assignment: CDR1 KGHSH and CDR2 LQKENI. The CDR3 loop spans 13 amino acids. V lost 5 bases to trimming and J lost 6 bases, with 11 bases between them.

The chain employs TRBV5-3 and TRBJ2-1, with TRBD2 identical over 13 bases. TRBV5-3 is placed among ORFs of uncertain function. The CDR3 consists of 16 residues. V was clipped by 4 bases and J by 8 bases; unmatched bases: 9. CDR3 DNA: TGTGCCAGAAGCGAAGACTTTACTAGCGGGAGGGATGAGCAGTTCTTC. It translates to CARSEDFTSGRDEQFF.

The V call is TRBV12-5, the J call TRBJ2-7, with 10 bases lining up with TRBD2. This CDR3 contains 18 residues. The V gene end was trimmed by 1 base and the J gene end by 0 bases; junction bases not matched to a gene: 9. In germline, CDR1 is LGHNT, CDR2 FRNRAP. CDR3 protein: CASGLDPGTSASSYEQYF. Here the CDR3 DNA reads TGTGCTAGTGGTTTGGACCCCGGGACTAGCGCGAGCTCCTACGAGCAGTACTTC.

J is TRBJ2-2 and V is TRBV7-6; possibly TRBD1 for D (5 bases). There are 19 residues in the CDR3. Trimming removed 0 bases at V and 2 bases at J, with 19 bases between. Germline CDR1 is SGHVS and CDR2 is FNYEAQ. The CDR3 reads CASSLALTAPSINTGELFF. In DNA form, the CDR3 reads TGTGCCAGCAGCTTAGCGCTGACAGCCCCATCAATAAACACCGGGGAGCTGTTTTTT.

The chain employs TRBV4-2 and TRBJ1-5, with TRBD1 matching over 9 bases. The germline CDR1 and CDR2 sequences are LGHNA and YNFKEQ. V shed 3 bases, J shed 7 bases, and the junction held 7 bases outside the gene matches. This CDR3 is 15 amino acids long. The chain's CDR3 is CASSQAFTGGQPQHF. The CDR3 DNA reads TGTGCCAGCAGCCAGGCTTTTACAGGGGGCCAGCCCCAGCATTTT.

The rearrangement links TRBV6-1 to TRBJ1-1, with TRBD1 identical over 8 bases. The V and J ends lost 5 bases and 3 bases, in that order; junction bases with no gene match: 5. This CDR3 region has 14 residues. Germline loops: CDR1 MNHNS, CDR2 SASEGT. The CDR3 spells CASSPGQGHTEAFF. In DNA, the CDR3 is TGTGCCAGCAGTCCCGGACAGGGCCACACTGAAGCTTTCTTT.

CDR3 nucleotide sequence: TGTGCCAGCAGCCCCGGGACAGGGAATGAGCAGTTCTTC. Translating it yields CASSPGTGNEQFF. V usage is TRBV11-3 and J usage is TRBJ2-1; TRBD1 matches at 9 bases. V was pared by 5 bases and J by 7 bases, with 3 bases of the junction left unmatched. The germline gives CDR1 SGHNT, CDR2 YENEEA. CDR3 length: 13 residues.

This chain links TRBV5-4 with TRBJ2-6, with 10 bases identical to TRBD1. With V trimmed by 5 bases and J by 2 bases, 4 bases remained unmatched. Per germline, CDR1 SGHNT and CDR2 YYREEE (reference sequence). CDR3 size: 16 residues. CDR3 DNA: TGTGCCAGCAGATCGGGGACAGGGGCTGGGGCCAACGTCCTGACTTTC. Translation gives CASRSGTGAGANVLTF.

The chain uses TRBV7-2 and TRBJ1-1; TRBD1 is a possible D gene (5 bases). Trimming cost V 1 base and J 4 bases, with 10 bases left between them. CDR3 length: 14 residues. Germline CDR1 and CDR2: SGHTA and FQGNSA. CDR3 in amino acids: CASSLGGGSTEAFF. In DNA, the CDR3 is TGTGCCAGCAGCTTAGGGGGCGGGAGCACTGAAGCTTTCTTT. Drawing the rest from reference TRBV7-2 and TRBJ1-1, the complete variable domain is GAGVSQSPSNKVTEKGKDVELRCDPISGHTALYWYRQSLGQGLEFLIYFQGNSAPDKSGLPSDRFSAERTGGSVSTLTIQRTQQEDSAVYLCASSLGGGSTEAFFGQGTRLTVV.

V usage is TRBV2 and J usage is TRBJ1-2, with D possibly TRBD1 on 6 matching bases. The CDR3 has 16 amino acids. Trimming shortened V by 5 bases and J by 7 bases, and 23 bases separated the two germline ends. Per the germline V gene, CDR1 is SNHLY and CDR2 is FYNNEI. CDR3 residues: CASSRARGAGVPGYTF. The DNA of the CDR3 is TGTGCCAGCAGTCGAGCACGGGGGGCGGGAGTACCTGGCTACACCTTC.

The chain is built from TRBV5-4 and TRBJ2-1; 9 nucleotides agree with TRBD2. V lost 1 base, J lost 5 bases, and 4 bases stayed unmatched. Germline values: CDR1 SGHNT, CDR2 YYREEE (reference sequence). The CDR3 has 15 amino acids. The CDR3 bases are TGTGCCAGCAGCTTGATTAGCGGGAGTCACAATGAGCAGTTCTTC. This translates into CASSLISGSHNEQFF.

The chain joins TRBV19 to TRBJ2-3; TRBD2 matches 9 bases. This CDR3 contains 18 residues. Germline loops: CDR1 LNHDA, CDR2 SQIVND (reference sequence). V shed 6 bases, J shed 4 bases, and the junction held 17 bases outside the gene matches. The CDR3 DNA reads as TGTGCCAGTAGCCAATTCCCCCTTAGCGGGAGATACGCAGATACGCAGTATTTT. Its translation: CASSQFPLSGRYADTQYF.

The chain is built from TRBV29-1 and TRBJ1-3; D is undetermined. This CDR3 is 12 amino acids long. Germline V CDR1 and CDR2: SQVTM, ANQGSEA. The V and J ends lost 4 bases and 7 bases respectively, with 11 bases between them. DNA of the CDR3: TGCAGCGTTGGCGAGACAAGCAACACCATATATTTT. It is translated as CSVGETSNTIYF.